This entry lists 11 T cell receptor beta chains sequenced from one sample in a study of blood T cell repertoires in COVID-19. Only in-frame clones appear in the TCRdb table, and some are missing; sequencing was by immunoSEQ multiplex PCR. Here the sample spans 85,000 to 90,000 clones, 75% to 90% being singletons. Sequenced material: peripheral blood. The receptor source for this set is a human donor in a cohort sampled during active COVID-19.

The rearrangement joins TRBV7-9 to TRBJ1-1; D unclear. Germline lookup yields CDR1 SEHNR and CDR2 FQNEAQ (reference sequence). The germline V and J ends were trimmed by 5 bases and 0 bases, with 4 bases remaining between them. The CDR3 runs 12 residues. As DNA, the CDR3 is TGTGCCAGCAGCCGGGTGAACACTGAAGCTTTCTTT. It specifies CASSRVNTEAFF.

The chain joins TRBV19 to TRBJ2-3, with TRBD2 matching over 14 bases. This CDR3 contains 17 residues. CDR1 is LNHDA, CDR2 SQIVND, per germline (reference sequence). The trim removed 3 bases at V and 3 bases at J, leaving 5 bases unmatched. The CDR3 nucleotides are TGTGCCAGTAGTATTCTCGGACTAGCGGGAGGAACAGATACGCAGTATTTT. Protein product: CASSILGLAGGTDTQYF.

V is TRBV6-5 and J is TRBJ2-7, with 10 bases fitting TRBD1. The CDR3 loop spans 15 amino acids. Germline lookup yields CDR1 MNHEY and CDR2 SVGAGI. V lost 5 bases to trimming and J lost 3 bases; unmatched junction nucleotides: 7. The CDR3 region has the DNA TGTGCCAGCAGTATGGGGACAGGGGCCCGCTACGAGCAGTACTTC. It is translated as CASSMGTGARYEQYF.

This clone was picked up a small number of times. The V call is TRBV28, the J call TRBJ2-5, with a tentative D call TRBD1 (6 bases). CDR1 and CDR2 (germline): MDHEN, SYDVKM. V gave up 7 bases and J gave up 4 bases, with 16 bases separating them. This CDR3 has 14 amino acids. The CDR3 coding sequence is TGTGCCAGCACCTCCACAGGGATAGGAGAGACCCAGTACTTC. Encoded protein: CASTSTGIGETQYF.

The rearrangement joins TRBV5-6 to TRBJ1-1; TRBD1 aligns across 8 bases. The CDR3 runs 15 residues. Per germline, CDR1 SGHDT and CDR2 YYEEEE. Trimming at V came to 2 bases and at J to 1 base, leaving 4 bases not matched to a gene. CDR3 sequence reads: CASSFLQGGNTEAFF. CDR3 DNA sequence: TGTGCCAGCAGCTTTTTACAGGGGGGGAACACTGAAGCTTTCTTT.

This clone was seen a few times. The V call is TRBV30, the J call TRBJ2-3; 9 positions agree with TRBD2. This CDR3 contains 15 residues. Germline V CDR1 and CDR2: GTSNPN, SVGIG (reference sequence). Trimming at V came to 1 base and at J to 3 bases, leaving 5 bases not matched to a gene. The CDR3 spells CAWSGGRAGTDTQYF. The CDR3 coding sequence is TGTGCCTGGAGTGGCGGGAGGGCCGGGACAGATACGCAGTATTTT.

This CDR3 is CATSESPLGSYQETQYF. The CDR3 DNA is TGTGCCACCAGTGAATCCCCACTAGGTTCGTACCAAGAGACCCAGTACTTC. The chain uses TRBV24-1 and TRBJ2-5; tentative D call: TRBD2 (5 bases). V lost 4 bases and J 0 bases, leaving 17 bases between the germline ends. Germline V gene lookup returns CDR1 KGHDR and CDR2 SFDVKD. This CDR3 is 17 amino acids long.

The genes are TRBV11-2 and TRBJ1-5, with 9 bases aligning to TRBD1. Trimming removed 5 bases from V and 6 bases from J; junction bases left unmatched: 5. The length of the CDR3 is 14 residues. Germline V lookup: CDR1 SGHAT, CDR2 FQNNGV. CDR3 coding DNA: TGTGCCAGCAGCATTGGGACAGGGCTTCAGCCCCAGCATTTT. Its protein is CASSIGTGLQPQHF.

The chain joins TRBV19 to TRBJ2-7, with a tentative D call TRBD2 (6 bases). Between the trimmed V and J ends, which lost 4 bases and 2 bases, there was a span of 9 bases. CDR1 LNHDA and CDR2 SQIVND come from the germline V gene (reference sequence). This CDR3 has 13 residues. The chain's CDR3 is CASSSGMTYEQYF. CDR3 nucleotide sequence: TGTGCCAGTAGTAGCGGGATGACCTACGAGCAGTACTTC.

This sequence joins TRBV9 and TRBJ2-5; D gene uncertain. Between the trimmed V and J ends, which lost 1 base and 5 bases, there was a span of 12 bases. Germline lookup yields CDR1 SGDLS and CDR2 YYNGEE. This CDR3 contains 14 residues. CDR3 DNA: TGTGCCAGCAGCGTAACATGGGCCCAGGAGACCCAGTACTTC. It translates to CASSVTWAQETQYF. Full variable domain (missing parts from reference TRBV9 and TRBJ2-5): DSGVTQTPKHLITATGQRVTLRCSPRSGDLSVYWYQQSLDQGLQFLIQYYNGEERAKGNILERFSAQQFPDLHSELNLSSLELGDSALYFCASSVTWAQETQYFGPGTRLLVL.

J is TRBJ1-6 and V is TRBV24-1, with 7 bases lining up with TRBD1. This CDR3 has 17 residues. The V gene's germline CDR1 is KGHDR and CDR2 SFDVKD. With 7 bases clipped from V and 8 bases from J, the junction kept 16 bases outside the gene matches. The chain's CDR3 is CATSGMDRPGGDSPLHF. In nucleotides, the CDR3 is TGTGCCACCAGCGGGATGGACAGGCCGGGTGGGGATTCACCCCTCCACTTT.